This T cell receptor (beta chain) was recovered during a study of T cell changes during pregnancy in multiple sclerosis. The germline V gene encodes CDR1 SGHTA and CDR2 FQGNSA. This CDR3 spans 15 amino acids. Germline trimming cut 5 bases from V and 5 bases from J; bases unmatched to any gene: 9. Clones were sequenced by immunoSEQ multiplex PCR, and TCRdb holds only the in-frame ones, with some missing. The profile shows approximately 60,000 clones, around 93% of them singletons. The sample was peripheral blood, taken after pregnancy. This TCR was recovered from a female donor in good health, enrolled as a control in a pregnancy study. The chain carries TRBV7-2 and TRBJ2-7, with 10 bases aligning to TRBD1. CDR3 region: CASSLGQGSYDEQYF. The CDR3 DNA sequence: TGTGCCAGCAGCCTGGGACAGGGGTCGTACGACGAGCAGTACTTC.